The 27 T cell receptor beta chains given below trace back to one sample, sequenced in a study of T-cell memory formation after mild COVID-19. TCRdb ran MiXCR on the 5' RACE reads and lists one entry per CDR3 protein. The table has 500,000 to 650,000 distinct CDR3 sequences, about 20% seen once; the top ten hold approximately 8.4%. Sequenced material: PBMCs or a T cell subset sorted from them (not recorded which). The receptors originated from an adult woman who had mild COVID-19 (a few samples of this study predate the infection). Cell type and time point are not known.

This chain links TRBV24-1 with TRBJ2-3; D is perhaps TRBD1 (5 bases). The CDR3 is 14 residues long. Germline-derived CDR1 and CDR2 are KGHDR and SFDVKD. V was cut by 0 bases and J by 4 bases, with 7 bases left in between. CDR3 nucleotides: TGTGCCACCAGTGATTTGGGACACGCAGATACGCAGTATTTT. It encodes CATSDLGHADTQYF.

The chain recombines TRBV19 with TRBJ1-2, with D possibly TRBD1 on 5 matching bases. The germline V and J ends were trimmed by 5 bases and 0 bases, with 16 bases remaining between them. Germline V CDR1 and CDR2: LNHDA, SQIVND (reference sequence). This CDR3 is built from 16 residues. CDR3 residues: CASSATTGSPNYGYTF. The CDR3 DNA is TGTGCCAGTAGTGCAACCACAGGATCGCCTAACTATGGCTACACCTTC. The variable domain in full, completed from reference TRBV19 and TRBJ1-2, reads DGGITQSPKYLFRKEGQNVTLSCEQNLNHDAMYWYRQDPGQGLRLIYYSQIVNDFQKGDIAEGYSVSREKKESFPLTVTSAQKNPTAFYLCASSATTGSPNYGYTFGSGTRLTVV.

This clonotype was counted between two and nine times. The chain uses TRBV9 and TRBJ2-3; 8 positions agree with TRBD2. The ends lost 2 bases at V and 3 bases at J; junction bases unmatched: 8. The CDR3 extends over 16 amino acids. Germline V lookup: CDR1 SGDLS, CDR2 YYNGEE. The CDR3 DNA reads TGTGCCAGCAGCGTGGGGACGAGCGGGAGAACAGATACGCAGTATTTT. It is translated as CASSVGTSGRTDTQYF.

This clonotype has ten or more counts. The gene calls are TRBV29-1 and TRBJ2-7; D may be TRBD1 (5 bases). With 5 bases removed from V and 0 bases from J, the gap between germline ends came to 17 bases. The CDR3 is made up of 15 amino acids. The germline gives CDR1 SQVTM, CDR2 ANQGSEA. The CDR3 protein is CSVSQPQGSSYEQYF. CDR3 in DNA: TGCAGCGTTTCCCAGCCTCAGGGAAGCTCCTACGAGCAGTACTTC.

This clonotype was observed once. The rearrangement joins TRBV6-6 to TRBJ2-1; 9 bases map to TRBD2. This CDR3 is 14 amino acids long. V trimming: 2 bases; J trimming: 9 bases; junction bases outside the gene matches: 5. The germline CDR1 and CDR2 sequences are MNHNY and SVGAGI (reference sequence). The CDR3 protein is CASSYAGGLGEQFF. In DNA form, the CDR3 reads TGTGCCAGCAGTTACGCGGGGGGGTTGGGTGAGCAGTTCTTC.

J is TRBJ1-1 and V is TRBV4-1; D might be TRBD1 (6 bases). Looked up from germline, CDR1 is MGHRA and CDR2 is YSYEKL. CDR3 size: 14 residues. Trimming took off 4 bases at V and 3 bases at J, with 12 bases between the two ends. The CDR3 loop reads CASSPPGADTEAFF. For the CDR3, the DNA is TGCGCCAGCAGCCCACCGGGGGCCGACACTGAAGCTTTCTTT.

The chain recombines TRBV4-2 with TRBJ2-1; the match to TRBD2 covers 7 bases. With V trimmed by 0 bases and J by 6 bases, 8 bases remained unmatched. The CDR3 is 16 residues long. Per the germline V gene, CDR1 is LGHNA and CDR2 is YNFKEQ. The CDR3: CASSQDSGGMSNEQFF. CDR3 in DNA: TGTGCCAGCAGCCAAGACTCGGGGGGTATGAGCAATGAGCAGTTCTTC.

The CDR3 bases are TGTGCCAGCAGCTCCCTGCCGGGACAGGGACAAGAGACCCAGTACTTC. Translation gives CASSSLPGQGQETQYF. J is TRBJ2-5 and V is TRBV7-2; TRBD1 aligns across 9 bases. Losses at the gene ends were 4 bases for V and 2 bases for J; bases not matched to a gene: 8. Germline CDR1 SGHTA, CDR2 FQGNSA. CDR3 length: 16 residues.

V and J are TRBV24-1 and TRBJ1-1; no firm D call. Per the germline V gene, CDR1 is KGHDR and CDR2 is SFDVKD. The CDR3 is made up of 15 amino acids. Trimming took off 3 bases at V and 1 base at J, with 11 bases between the two ends. CDR3 sequence reads: CATSDPNGGNTEAFF. The DNA for the CDR3 is TGTGCCACCAGTGATCCGAATGGAGGGAACACTGAAGCTTTCTTT.

This clonotype turned up a few times. V usage is TRBV7-2 and J usage is TRBJ2-3; TRBD2 is a possible D gene (5 bases). V was shortened by 4 bases and J by 2 bases, with 19 bases between the two germline ends. The CDR3 spans 17 residues. Germline CDR1 SGHTA, CDR2 FQGNSA. The CDR3 DNA is TGTGCCAGCAGCTCAAATTTGGGAGCGGTAAACACAGATACGCAGTATTTT. This translates into CASSSNLGAVNTDTQYF. The full variable domain, completed using reference TRBV7-2 and TRBJ2-3, is GAGVSQSPSNKVTEKGKDVELRCDPISGHTALYWYRQSLGQGLEFLIYFQGNSAPDKSGLPSDRFSAERTGGSVSTLTIQRTQQEDSAVYLCASSSNLGAVNTDTQYFGPGTRLTVL.

This clonotype was found a few times. The chain employs TRBV24-1 and TRBJ2-1; 7 bases line up with TRBD2. Germline V gene lookup returns CDR1 KGHDR and CDR2 SFDVKD. After removal of 4 bases from V and 8 bases from J, the junction contained 1 base not matched to a gene. This CDR3 spans 12 amino acids. For the CDR3, the DNA is TGTGCCACCAGTGACACTAGCGATGAGCAGTTCTTC. As protein: CATSDTSDEQFF.

The chain recombines TRBV9 with TRBJ2-7, with TRBD1 matching over 9 bases. The CDR3 length is 15 residues. Germline V gene data show CDR1 as SGDLS and CDR2 as YYNGEE. V was pared by 5 bases and J by 2 bases, with 8 bases of the junction left unmatched. CDR3 sequence: CASSLEDRGAYEQYF. The CDR3, as DNA: TGTGCCAGCAGTTTAGAGGACAGGGGTGCCTACGAGCAGTACTTC.

This clonotype was seen a handful of times. The gene calls are TRBV6-5 and TRBJ2-3; the match to TRBD2 covers 10 bases. CDR3 length: 15 residues. Germline lookup yields CDR1 MNHEY and CDR2 SVGAGI. Germline trimming cut 0 bases from V and 7 bases from J; bases unmatched to any gene: 4. In DNA form, the CDR3 reads TGTGCCAGCAGTTACTCGACTAGCGGGTTGAATACGCAGTATTTT. Its protein product is CASSYSTSGLNTQYF.

In its sample, this clonotype was seen a few times. The chain is built from TRBV10-3 and TRBJ2-2; 9 bases are shared with TRBD2. The V gene end was trimmed by 5 bases and the J gene end by 1 base; junction bases not matched to a gene: 2. Germline lookup yields CDR1 ENHRY and CDR2 SYGVKD. The CDR3 sequence is 15 residues long. This chain's CDR3 is CAISNSGRNTGELFF. The CDR3 DNA reads TGTGCCATCAGTAATAGCGGGAGGAACACCGGGGAGCTGTTTTTT.

This clonotype was counted a few times. The chain couples TRBV4-2 to TRBJ2-3, with D unresolved. In germline, CDR1 is LGHNA, CDR2 YNFKEQ. The CDR3 loop spans 14 amino acids. Trimming took off 7 bases at V and 1 base at J, with 12 bases between the two ends. The CDR3 is CASKPLSRTDTQYF. Here the CDR3 DNA reads TGTGCCAGCAAACCACTATCACGCACAGATACGCAGTATTTT.

This clonotype has ten or more counts. This sequence joins TRBV20-1 and TRBJ2-2; TRBD1 or TRBD2 may be the D gene (5 bases each). The CDR3 is 16 residues long. V lost 5 bases and J lost 4, with 20 bases in between. The germline V gene encodes CDR1 DFQATT and CDR2 SNEGSKA (reference sequence). In nucleotides, the CDR3 is TGCAGTGCTGCAAAAGGGACGGGCCCGGGCACCGGGGAGCTGTTTTTT. It translates to CSAAKGTGPGTGELFF.

The chain links TRBV30 to TRBJ1-6; 7 bases are a match to TRBD1. Germline lookup yields CDR1 GTSNPN and CDR2 SVGIG (reference sequence). The CDR3 is 12 residues long. V shed 5 bases and J 9 bases; nucleotides not matched to a gene: 4. DNA for the CDR3: TGTGCCTGGGACAGGGAAGGTTCACCCCTCCACTTT. It encodes CAWDREGSPLHF.

The table lists this clonotype with many counts. The V gene is TRBV6-2 or TRBV6-3, the J gene TRBJ2-6; TRBD1 agrees at 7 bases. The ends lost 8 bases at V and 2 bases at J; junction bases unmatched: 18. The CDR3 contains 19 residues. Germline assignment: CDR1 MNHEY and CDR2 SVGEGT. CDR3 nucleotide sequence: TGTGCCAGCGGGGCGTTTATCACAGGGGCTTCGCCTGGGGCCAACGTCCTGACTTTC. Residues: CASGAFITGASPGANVLTF.

This clonotype occurred a few times. The chain carries TRBV7-9 and TRBJ2-7; D may be TRBD1 (6 bases). CDR3 size: 18 residues. Germline lookup yields CDR1 SEHNR and CDR2 FQNEAQ (reference sequence). The V end was cut by 1 base, the J end by 1 base, with 20 bases between. The CDR3 is CASSLVYRVPVRSYEQYF. CDR3 DNA sequence: TGTGCCAGCAGCTTAGTTTACAGGGTGCCAGTTCGGTCCTACGAGCAGTACTTC.

The genes are TRBV28 and TRBJ2-1, with 7 bases aligning to TRBD2. This CDR3 contains 16 residues. With V trimmed by 2 bases and J by 2 bases, 6 bases remained unmatched. Germline V lookup: CDR1 MDHEN, CDR2 SYDVKM. CDR3 coding DNA: TGTGCCAGCAGTTTAAGCCTAGCGGATACCTACAATGAGCAGTTCTTC. It translates to CASSLSLADTYNEQFF.

A note on this clonotype: A read error may produce the germline difference seen at one junction end. The V call is TRBV7-7, the J call TRBJ2-1; TRBD1 agrees at 8 bases. Germline V gene lookup returns CDR1 SSHAT and CDR2 FNYEAQ (reference sequence). This CDR3 region has 15 residues. CDR3 coding DNA: TGTGCTAGCAGCAGAGGACAGGGTGCAGACAATGAGCAGTTCTTC. It encodes CASSRGQGADNEQFF.

The chain has TRBV25-1 and TRBJ1-5, with D uncertain. Looked up from germline, CDR1 is MGHDK and CDR2 is SYGVNS. The CDR3 extends over 9 amino acids. V was pared by 11 bases and J by 12 bases, with 11 bases between. CDR3 in DNA: TGTGCCCTACCCTCCCTCCAGCATTTT. Translation: CALPSLQHF.

This clonotype was seen more than once but under ten times. The gene calls are TRBV7-3 and TRBJ2-3; D is unclear. The CDR3 runs to 15 residues. Trimming removed 3 bases from V and 3 bases from J, with 13 bases in between. CDR1 and CDR2 from the germline V gene are SGHTA and FQGTGA. The CDR3 is CASSFNGYRTDTQYF. The CDR3 nucleotides read TGTGCCAGCAGCTTCAATGGGTATCGGACAGATACGCAGTATTTT.

This sequence joins TRBV6-2 or TRBV6-3 and TRBJ1-5; D is unresolved. The CDR3 is made up of 14 amino acids. Germline-derived CDR1 and CDR2 are MNHEY and SVGEGT. V was pared by 0 bases and J by 4 bases, with 7 bases between. The CDR3 region is CASSYSGWNQPQHF. CDR3 bases: TGTGCCAGCAGTTACTCAGGGTGGAATCAGCCCCAGCATTTT.

This clonotype was seen a handful of times. The chain links TRBV5-5 to TRBJ1-1; D is undetermined. Trimming took 1 base from V and 0 from J, leaving 7 bases between them. The CDR3 covers 14 residues. Germline values: CDR1 SGHKS, CDR2 YYEKEE (reference sequence). CDR3 amino acids: CASSLQYMNTEAFF. For the CDR3, the DNA is TGTGCCAGCAGCTTGCAATATATGAACACTGAAGCTTTCTTT. The full variable domain, its missing parts supplied by reference TRBV5-5 and TRBJ1-1, is DAGVTQSPTHLIKTRGQQVTLRCSPISGHKSVSWYQQVLGQGPQFIFQYYEKEERGRGNFPDRFSARQFPNYSSELNVNALLLGDSALYLCASSLQYMNTEAFFGQGTRLTVV.

The rearrangement joins TRBV19 to TRBJ2-2, with TRBD2 matching over 10 bases. CDR3 length: 16 residues. The germline CDR1 and CDR2 sequences are LNHDA and SQIVND (reference sequence). The ends lost 5 bases at V and 3 bases at J; junction bases unmatched: 6. The CDR3 DNA is TGTGCCAGTAGTTCTAGCGGGAGCTCGTACACCGGGGAGCTGTTTTTT. This codes for CASSSSGSSYTGELFF.

The V and J genes are TRBV4-1 and TRBJ2-3; tentative D call: TRBD1 (6 bases). V lost 4 bases and J lost 2, with 13 bases in between. CDR3 size: 15 residues. The germline V gene encodes CDR1 MGHRA and CDR2 YSYEKL. The DNA for the CDR3 is TGCGCCAGCAGCCCCGAACAGGGTCTCACAGATACGCAGTATTTT. It specifies CASSPEQGLTDTQYF.